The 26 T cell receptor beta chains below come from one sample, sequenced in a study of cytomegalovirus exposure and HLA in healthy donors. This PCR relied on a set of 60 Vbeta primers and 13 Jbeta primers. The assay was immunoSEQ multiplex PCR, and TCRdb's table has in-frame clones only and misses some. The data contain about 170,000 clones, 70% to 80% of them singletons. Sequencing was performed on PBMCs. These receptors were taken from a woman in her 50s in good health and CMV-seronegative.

DNA for the CDR3: TGTGCCAGCAGTTTGGGGGGTAGAGAGACCCAGTACTTC. Translation: CASSLGGRETQYF. The V and J genes are TRBV28 and TRBJ2-5, with D perhaps TRBD2 (6 bases). V shed 3 bases and J shed 4 bases, with 9 bases lying between them. CDR1 is MDHEN, CDR2 SYDVKM, per germline. The CDR3 is made up of 13 amino acids.

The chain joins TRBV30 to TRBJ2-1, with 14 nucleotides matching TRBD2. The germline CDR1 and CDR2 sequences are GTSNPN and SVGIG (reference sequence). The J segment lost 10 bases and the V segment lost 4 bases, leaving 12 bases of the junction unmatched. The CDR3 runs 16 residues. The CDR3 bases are TGTGCCTGGACCGCGGGGGGGACTAGCGGGGGATGGGAGCAGTTCTTC. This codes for CAWTAGGTSGGWEQFF.

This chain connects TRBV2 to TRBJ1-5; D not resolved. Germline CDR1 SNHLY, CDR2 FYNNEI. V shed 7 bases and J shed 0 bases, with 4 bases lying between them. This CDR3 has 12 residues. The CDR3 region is CASTSSNQPQHF. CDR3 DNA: TGTGCCAGCACCAGTAGCAATCAGCCCCAGCATTTT.

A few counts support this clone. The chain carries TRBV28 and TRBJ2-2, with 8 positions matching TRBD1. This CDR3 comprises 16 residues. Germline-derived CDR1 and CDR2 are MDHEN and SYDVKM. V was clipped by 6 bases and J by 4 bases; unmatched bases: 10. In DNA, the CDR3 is TGTGCCAGCAGACTACTGGGACAGGCTCTCACCGGGGAGCTGTTTTTT. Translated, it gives CASRLLGQALTGELFF.

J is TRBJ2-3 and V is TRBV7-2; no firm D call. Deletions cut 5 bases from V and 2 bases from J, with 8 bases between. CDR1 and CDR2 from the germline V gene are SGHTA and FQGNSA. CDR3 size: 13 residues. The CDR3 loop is CASSLGPTDTQYF. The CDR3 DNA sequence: TGTGCCAGCAGCCTAGGGCCCACAGATACGCAGTATTTT.

This CDR3 reads CASSSRGTMNTEAFF. In DNA form, the CDR3 reads TGTGCCAGCAGCTCAAGGGGGACTATGAACACTGAAGCTTTCTTT. The chain has TRBV9 and TRBJ1-1, with a tentative D call TRBD1 (6 bases). There are 15 residues in the CDR3. Trimming cost V 4 bases and J 0 bases, with 13 bases left between them. CDR1 and CDR2 (germline): SGDLS, YYNGEE.

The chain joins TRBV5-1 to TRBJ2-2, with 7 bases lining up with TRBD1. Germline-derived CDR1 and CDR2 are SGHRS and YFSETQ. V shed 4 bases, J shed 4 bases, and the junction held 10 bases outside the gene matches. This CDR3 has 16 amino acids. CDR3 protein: CASSPETGFGTGELFF. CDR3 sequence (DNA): TGCGCCAGCAGCCCCGAGACAGGGTTCGGCACCGGGGAGCTGTTTTTT.

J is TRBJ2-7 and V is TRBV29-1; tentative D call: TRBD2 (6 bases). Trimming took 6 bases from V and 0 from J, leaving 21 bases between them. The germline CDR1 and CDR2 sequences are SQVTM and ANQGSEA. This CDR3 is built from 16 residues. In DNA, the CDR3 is TGCAGCGTCAACGTCGGGGCGGGGAGGAGCTCCTACGAGCAGTACTTC. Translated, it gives CSVNVGAGRSSYEQYF.

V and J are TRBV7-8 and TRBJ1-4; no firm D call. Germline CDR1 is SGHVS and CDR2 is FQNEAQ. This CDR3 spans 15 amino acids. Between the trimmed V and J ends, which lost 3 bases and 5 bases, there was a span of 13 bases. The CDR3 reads CASSFSGSSNEKLFF. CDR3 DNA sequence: TGTGCCAGCAGCTTTTCCGGGTCCTCGAATGAAAAACTGTTTTTT.

The DNA for the CDR3 is TGTGCCAGCAGTGCTTCACAGCTGGTTCAGTACTTC. It encodes CASSASQLVQYF. The chain joins TRBV25-1 to TRBJ2-4; D uncertain. This CDR3 is 12 amino acids long. V was shortened by 4 bases and J by 11 bases, with 12 bases between the two germline ends. In germline, CDR1 is MGHDK, CDR2 SYGVNS.

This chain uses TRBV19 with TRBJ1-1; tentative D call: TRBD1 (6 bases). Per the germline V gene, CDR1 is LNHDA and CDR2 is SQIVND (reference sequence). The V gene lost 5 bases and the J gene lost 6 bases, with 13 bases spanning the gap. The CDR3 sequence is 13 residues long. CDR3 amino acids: CASSLRGFSEAFF. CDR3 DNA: TGTGCCAGTAGTCTCAGGGGTTTCTCTGAAGCTTTCTTT. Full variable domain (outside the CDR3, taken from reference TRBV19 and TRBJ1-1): DGGITQSPKYLFRKEGQNVTLSCEQNLNHDAMYWYRQDPGQGLRLIYYSQIVNDFQKGDIAEGYSVSREKKESFPLTVTSAQKNPTAFYLCASSLRGFSEAFFGQGTRLTVV.

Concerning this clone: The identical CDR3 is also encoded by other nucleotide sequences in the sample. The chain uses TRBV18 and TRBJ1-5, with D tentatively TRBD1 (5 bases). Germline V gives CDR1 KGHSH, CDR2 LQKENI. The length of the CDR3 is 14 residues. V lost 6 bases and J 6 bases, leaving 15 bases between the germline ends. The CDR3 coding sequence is TGTGCCAGCTCCCCAGGGCAGGGCGGTCAGCCCCAGCATTTT. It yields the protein CASSPGQGGQPQHF. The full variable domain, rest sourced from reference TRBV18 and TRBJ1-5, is NAGVMQNPRHLVRRRGQEARLRCSPMKGHSHVYWYRQLPEEGLKFMVYLQKENIIDESGMPKERFSAEFPKEGPSILRIQQVVRGDSAAYFCASSPGQGGQPQHFGDGTRLSIL.

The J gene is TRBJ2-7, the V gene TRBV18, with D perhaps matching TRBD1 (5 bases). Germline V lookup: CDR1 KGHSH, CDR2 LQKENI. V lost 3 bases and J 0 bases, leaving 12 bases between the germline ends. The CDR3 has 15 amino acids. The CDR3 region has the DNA TGTGCCAGCTCACCCAAGACAGCACCCTCCTACGAGCAGTACTTC. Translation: CASSPKTAPSYEQYF.

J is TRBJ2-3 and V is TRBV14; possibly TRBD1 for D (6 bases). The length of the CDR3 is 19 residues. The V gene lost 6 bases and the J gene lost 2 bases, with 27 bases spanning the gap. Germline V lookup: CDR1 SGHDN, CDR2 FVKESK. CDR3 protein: CASSHTYSARDTLTDTQYF. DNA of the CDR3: TGTGCCAGCAGTCACACCTATAGCGCCCGGGACACTCTCACAGATACGCAGTATTTT.

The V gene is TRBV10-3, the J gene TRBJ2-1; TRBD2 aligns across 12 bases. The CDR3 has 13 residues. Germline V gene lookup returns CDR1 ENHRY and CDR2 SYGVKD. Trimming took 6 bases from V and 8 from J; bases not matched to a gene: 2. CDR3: CAIRTSGSYEQFF. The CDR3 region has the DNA TGTGCCATCAGGACTAGCGGGAGCTATGAGCAGTTCTTC.

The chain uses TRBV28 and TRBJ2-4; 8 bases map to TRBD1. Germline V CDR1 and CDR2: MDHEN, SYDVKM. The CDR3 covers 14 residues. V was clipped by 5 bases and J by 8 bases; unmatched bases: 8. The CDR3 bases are TGTGCCAGCAGTCTGCGGACAGGGAACGACATTCAGTACTTC. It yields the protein CASSLRTGNDIQYF.

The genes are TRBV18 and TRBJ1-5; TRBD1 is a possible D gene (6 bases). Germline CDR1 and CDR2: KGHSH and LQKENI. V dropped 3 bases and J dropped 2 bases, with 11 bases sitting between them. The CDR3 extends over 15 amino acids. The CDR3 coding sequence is TGTGCCAGCTCACCTCAGGGGAGTGGCAATCAGCCCCAGCATTTT. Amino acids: CASSPQGSGNQPQHF.

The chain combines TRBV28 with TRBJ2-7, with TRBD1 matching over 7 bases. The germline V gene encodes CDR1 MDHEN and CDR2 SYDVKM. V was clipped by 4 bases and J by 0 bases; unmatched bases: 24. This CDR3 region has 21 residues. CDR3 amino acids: CASSSPVLVRGGVGYSYEQYF. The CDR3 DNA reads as TGTGCCAGCAGTTCCCCCGTTCTGGTTAGAGGGGGCGTGGGGTACTCCTACGAGCAGTACTTC. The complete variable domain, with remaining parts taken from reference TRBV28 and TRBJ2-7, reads DVKVTQSSRYLVKRTGEKVFLECVQDMDHENMFWYRQDPGLGLRLIYFSYDVKMKEKGDIPEGYSVSREKKERFSLILESASTNQTSMYLCASSSPVLVRGGVGYSYEQYFGPGTRLTVT.

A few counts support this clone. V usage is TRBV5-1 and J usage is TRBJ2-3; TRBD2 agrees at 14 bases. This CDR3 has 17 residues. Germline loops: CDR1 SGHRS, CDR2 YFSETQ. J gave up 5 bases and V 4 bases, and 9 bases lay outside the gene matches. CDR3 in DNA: TGCGCCAGCAGCCCACCGGGACTAGCGGGAGCTGGAGATACGCAGTATTTT. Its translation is CASSPPGLAGAGDTQYF.

The CDR3 bases are TGTGCCAGTAGTCCTTTCCGGGAGAACTACGAGCAGTACTTC. Translating it yields CASSPFRENYEQYF. The rearrangement links TRBV19 to TRBJ2-7; a weak D match, TRBD2 (6 bases). Trimming left V 5 bases short and J 3 bases short, with 14 bases between. Germline values: CDR1 LNHDA, CDR2 SQIVND (reference sequence). This CDR3 contains 14 residues.

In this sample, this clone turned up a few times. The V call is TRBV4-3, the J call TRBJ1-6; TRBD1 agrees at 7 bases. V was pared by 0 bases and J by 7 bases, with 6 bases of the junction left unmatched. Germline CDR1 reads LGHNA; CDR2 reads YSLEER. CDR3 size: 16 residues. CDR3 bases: TGCGCCAGCAGCCAAGATTGGGACAGAGGGAATTCACCCCTCCACTTT. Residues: CASSQDWDRGNSPLHF.

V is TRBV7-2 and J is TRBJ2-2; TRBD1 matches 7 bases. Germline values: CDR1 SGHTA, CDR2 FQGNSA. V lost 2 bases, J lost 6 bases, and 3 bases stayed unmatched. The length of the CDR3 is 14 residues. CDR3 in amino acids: CASSLTGVAGELFF. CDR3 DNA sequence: TGTGCCAGCAGCTTAACAGGGGTAGCCGGGGAGCTGTTTTTT.

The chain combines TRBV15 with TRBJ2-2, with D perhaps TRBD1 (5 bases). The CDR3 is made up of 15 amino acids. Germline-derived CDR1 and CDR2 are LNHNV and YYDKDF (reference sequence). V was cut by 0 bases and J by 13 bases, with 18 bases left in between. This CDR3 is CATSRDIQESLWLFF. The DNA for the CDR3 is TGTGCCACCAGCAGAGATATACAGGAGTCCCTGTGGCTGTTTTTT. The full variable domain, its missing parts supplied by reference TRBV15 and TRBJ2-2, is DAMVIQNPRYQVTQFGKPVTLSCSQTLNHNVMYWYQQKSSQAPKLLFHYYDKDFNNEADTPDNFQSRRPNTSFCFLDIRSPGLGDTAMYLCATSRDIQESLWLFFGEGSRLTVL.

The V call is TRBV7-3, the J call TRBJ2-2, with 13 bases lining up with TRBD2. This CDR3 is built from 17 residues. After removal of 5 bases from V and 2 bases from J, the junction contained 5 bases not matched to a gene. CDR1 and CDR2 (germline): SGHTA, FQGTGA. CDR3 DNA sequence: TGTGCCAGCAGCACGGGACTAGCGGGACCCAACACCGGGGAGCTGTTTTTT. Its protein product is CASSTGLAGPNTGELFF.

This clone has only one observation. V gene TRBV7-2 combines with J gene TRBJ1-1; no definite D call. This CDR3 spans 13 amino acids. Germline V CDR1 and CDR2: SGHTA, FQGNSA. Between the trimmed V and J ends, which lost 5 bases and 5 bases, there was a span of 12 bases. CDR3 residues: CASSRIGGTEAFF. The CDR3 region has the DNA TGTGCCAGCAGCCGGATCGGCGGGACTGAAGCTTTCTTT. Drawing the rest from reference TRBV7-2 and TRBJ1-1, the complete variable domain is GAGVSQSPSNKVTEKGKDVELRCDPISGHTALYWYRQSLGQGLEFLIYFQGNSAPDKSGLPSDRFSAERTGGSVSTLTIQRTQQEDSAVYLCASSRIGGTEAFFGQGTRLTVV.

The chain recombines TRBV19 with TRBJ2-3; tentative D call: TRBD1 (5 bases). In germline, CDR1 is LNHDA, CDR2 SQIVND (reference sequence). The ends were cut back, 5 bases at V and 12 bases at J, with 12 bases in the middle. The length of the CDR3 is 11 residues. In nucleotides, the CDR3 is TGTGCCAGTAGTCTCTCAGGGCTTCAGTATTTT. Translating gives CASSLSGLQYF.